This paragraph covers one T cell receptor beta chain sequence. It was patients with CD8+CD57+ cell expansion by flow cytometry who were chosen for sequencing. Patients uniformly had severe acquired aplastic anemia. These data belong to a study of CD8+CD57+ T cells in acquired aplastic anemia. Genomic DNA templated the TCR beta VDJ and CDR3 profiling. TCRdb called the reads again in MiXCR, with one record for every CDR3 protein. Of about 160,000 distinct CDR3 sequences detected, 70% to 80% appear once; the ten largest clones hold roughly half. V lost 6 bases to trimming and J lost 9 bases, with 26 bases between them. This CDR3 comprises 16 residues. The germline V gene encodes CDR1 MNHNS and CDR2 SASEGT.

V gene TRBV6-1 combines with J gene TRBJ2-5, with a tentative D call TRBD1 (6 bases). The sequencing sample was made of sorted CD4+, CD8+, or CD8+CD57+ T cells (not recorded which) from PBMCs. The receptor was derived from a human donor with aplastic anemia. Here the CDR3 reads CASSLTGHSFVQPQYF. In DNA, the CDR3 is TGTGCCAGCAGCCTGACGGGACATTCCTTCGTTCAGCCCCAGTACTTC.